These 32 T cell receptor beta chains share one sample of origin, sequenced in a study of OX40 agonist ivuxolimab in advanced cancers. Data came from immunoSEQ multiplex PCR; TCRdb stores just in-frame clones and leaves some out. Seen here are 100,000 or so clones, roughly 91% observed once, and the top ten hold 0.6% to 0.75%. The sample in question was CD4+ or CD8+ T cells sorted from blood, obtained in a trial of the OX40 agonist ivuxolimab. Receptors were obtained from an adult with an advanced solid tumor such as melanoma, head and neck, liver or kidney cancer.

The chain recombines TRBV5-1 with TRBJ2-2; D call uncertain. Germline loops: CDR1 SGHRS, CDR2 YFSETQ. The CDR3 totals 14 residues. V was pared by 0 bases and J by 5 bases, with 8 bases between. DNA for the CDR3: TGCGCCAGCAGCTTGGATGGTGGTACCGGGGAGCTGTTTTTT. It specifies CASSLDGGTGELFF.

The rearrangement joins TRBV6-6 to TRBJ1-1, with 9 bases lining up with TRBD1. Losses at the gene ends were 4 bases for V and 5 bases for J; bases not matched to a gene: 2. The CDR3 consists of 13 residues. CDR1 and CDR2 (germline): MNHNY, SVGAGI (reference sequence). CDR3: CASSSDRGTEAFF. The DNA for the CDR3 is TGTGCCAGCAGTTCCGACAGGGGGACTGAAGCTTTCTTT.

This chain joins TRBV5-1 and TRBJ2-3; TRBD2 matches 7 bases. Per the germline V gene, CDR1 is SGHRS and CDR2 is YFSETQ. With 3 bases clipped from V and 1 base from J, the junction kept 2 bases outside the gene matches. The CDR3 extends over 14 amino acids. The CDR3 reads CASSSGLGTDTQYF. The DNA of the CDR3 is TGCGCCAGCAGCTCAGGACTAGGCACAGATACGCAGTATTTT.

The chain couples TRBV6-5 to TRBJ1-5, with 7 positions matching TRBD1. This CDR3 has 15 residues. Trimming took 4 bases from V and 3 from J; bases not matched to a gene: 6. Germline-derived CDR1 and CDR2 are MNHEY and SVGAGI. CDR3 DNA: TGTGCCAGCAGTTCTGTGACAGGGCTCAATCAGCCCCAGCATTTT. This encodes CASSSVTGLNQPQHF.

V usage is TRBV2 and J usage is TRBJ2-1, with 11 bases lining up with TRBD2. The CDR3 length is 15 residues. The V gene end was trimmed by 4 bases and the J gene end by 9 bases; junction bases not matched to a gene: 8. From germline, CDR1 is SNHLY and CDR2 FYNNEI. CDR3 amino acids: CASSGGTSGLGEQFF. In nucleotides, the CDR3 is TGTGCCAGCAGTGGGGGGACTAGCGGTTTAGGTGAGCAGTTCTTC.

This clone was counted once. The rearrangement uses TRBV9 and TRBJ2-7; 13 positions agree with TRBD2. V trimming: 0 bases; J trimming: 0 bases; junction bases outside the gene matches: 3. The CDR3 loop spans 17 amino acids. Per the germline V gene, CDR1 is SGDLS and CDR2 is YYNGEE. The CDR3 sequence is CASSVGTSGSSSYEQYF. The CDR3 nucleotides read TGTGCCAGCAGCGTAGGGACTAGCGGGAGCAGCTCCTACGAGCAGTACTTC.

The V gene is TRBV6-6, the J gene TRBJ1-2; 7 bases agree with TRBD1. Germline-derived CDR1 and CDR2 are MNHNY and SVGAGI (reference sequence). With V trimmed by 9 bases and J by 2 bases, 9 bases remained unmatched. The CDR3 has 14 amino acids. The DNA of the CDR3 is TGTGCCAGTAAGGTTATGGGACAGAACTATGGCTACACCTTC. Amino acid sequence: CASKVMGQNYGYTF.

V and J are TRBV7-2 and TRBJ2-1, with D possibly called TRBD1 or TRBD2 (5 bases each). The CDR3 contains 17 residues. The germline V gene encodes CDR1 SGHTA and CDR2 FQGNSA. Trimming removed 2 bases from V and 2 bases from J, with 16 bases in between. This CDR3 reads CASSLLGVPSPYNEQFF. CDR3 coding DNA: TGTGCCAGCAGCTTATTAGGGGTCCCTAGCCCCTACAATGAGCAGTTCTTC.

The CDR3 coding sequence is TGTGCCAGCAGGGGTAGTGGGGGGGCTGGTGGCTACACCTTC. It encodes CASRGSGGAGGYTF. The chain employs TRBV28 and TRBJ1-2; D might be TRBD1 (6 bases). V was trimmed by 6 bases and J by 7 bases, leaving 18 bases between them. Germline V CDR1 and CDR2: MDHEN, SYDVKM. This CDR3 is built from 14 residues.

V usage is TRBV4-3 and J usage is TRBJ1-1; 9 bases map to TRBD1. J gave up 3 bases and V 1 base, and 6 bases lay outside the gene matches. Germline CDR1 is LGHNA and CDR2 is YSLEER. The CDR3 extends over 16 amino acids. Here the CDR3 DNA reads TGCGCCAGCAGCCAAGTCCCAACAGGGGGCTACACTGAAGCTTTCTTT. This gives the protein CASSQVPTGGYTEAFF.

This clone was seen just once. This chain joins TRBV19 and TRBJ2-5; D unclear. CDR1 LNHDA and CDR2 SQIVND come from the germline V gene (reference sequence). Trimming shortened V by 7 bases and J by 5 bases, and 20 bases separated the two germline ends. CDR3 length equals 15 residues. The CDR3 DNA follows: TGTGCCAGTAAACAAAAACAGACCCTGGAGGAGACCCAGTACTTC. Its protein product is CASKQKQTLEETQYF. The full variable domain, its missing parts supplied by reference TRBV19 and TRBJ2-5, is DGGITQSPKYLFRKEGQNVTLSCEQNLNHDAMYWYRQDPGQGLRLIYYSQIVNDFQKGDIAEGYSVSREKKESFPLTVTSAQKNPTAFYLCASKQKQTLEETQYFGPGTRLLVL.

This clone was observed a few times. The chain has TRBV6-1 and TRBJ1-5; D not resolved. Deletions cut 7 bases from V and 2 bases from J, with 6 bases between. Germline V gives CDR1 MNHNS, CDR2 SASEGT. The CDR3 runs to 12 residues. Here the CDR3 reads CASMDGNQPQHF. The CDR3 DNA reads as TGTGCCAGCATGGACGGCAATCAGCCCCAGCATTTT.

This rearrangement joins TRBV7-3 to TRBJ2-7; 10 bases match TRBD1. CDR1 and CDR2 (germline): SGHTA, FQGTGA. V shed 5 bases and J 7 bases; nucleotides not matched to a gene: 8. The CDR3 has 14 amino acids. In DNA form, the CDR3 reads TGTGCCAGCAGCCCGCGACAGGGGGCGAAAGAGCAGTACTTC. This codes for CASSPRQGAKEQYF.

This clone was seen once. This chain joins TRBV6-5 and TRBJ1-5; D is unresolved. The germline CDR1 and CDR2 sequences are MNHEY and SVGAGI. V lost 8 bases and J lost 7, with 18 bases in between. CDR3 length: 14 amino acids. In DNA, the CDR3 is TGTGCCAGCCGAGGTGAGGGCGGAGGCCAGCCCCAGCATTTT. Its protein product is CASRGEGGGQPQHF.

The sample holds one count of this clone. This sequence joins TRBV7-2 and TRBJ2-3; 10 nucleotides line up with TRBD2. Unmatched junction bases numbered 2, after V lost 0 bases and J lost 2 bases. CDR3 length: 16 amino acids. The V gene's germline CDR1 is SGHTA and CDR2 FQGNSA. The chain's CDR3 is CASSLASGGPTDTQYF. The CDR3 nucleotides are TGTGCCAGCAGCTTAGCTAGCGGGGGGCCCACAGATACGCAGTATTTT.

This clone was counted a single time. V and J are TRBV18 and TRBJ1-4, with a tentative D call TRBD1 (6 bases). CDR1 and CDR2 (germline): KGHSH, LQKENI. With 3 bases removed from V and 4 bases from J, the gap between germline ends came to 15 bases. The CDR3 is 16 amino acids. CDR3 sequence (DNA): TGTGCCAGCTCACCTGAGTGGGGGCCTTATAATGAAAAACTGTTTTTT. It specifies CASSPEWGPYNEKLFF.

The chain carries TRBV7-8 and TRBJ2-7, with a possible D match to TRBD2 (6 bases). Looked up from germline, CDR1 is SGHVS and CDR2 is FQNEAQ. Trimming removed 5 bases at V and 2 bases at J, with 13 bases between. CDR3 size: 14 residues. The CDR3 nucleotides are TGTGCCAGCAGCATAAATAGCGGCCCCTACGAGCAGTACTTC. Its translation is CASSINSGPYEQYF.

The chain employs TRBV7-2 and TRBJ2-7; the D gene could be TRBD1 or TRBD2 (5 bases each). This CDR3 contains 15 residues. CDR1 is SGHTA and CDR2 is FQGNSA in the germline V gene. V gave up 2 bases and J gave up 3 bases, with 14 bases separating them. The CDR3 DNA reads TGTGCCAGCAGCTTATCAGGGCTTACTAGCTACGAGCAGTACTTC. The encoded protein is CASSLSGLTSYEQYF.

J is TRBJ2-7 and V is TRBV5-8; maybe TRBD2 (5 bases). Germline V gene lookup returns CDR1 SGHTS and CDR2 YDEGEE. V lost 1 base, J lost 7 bases, and 9 bases lay in between. CDR3 size: 12 residues. CDR3 sequence: CASSLTRWEQYF. Written as DNA, the CDR3 is TGTGCCAGCAGCTTGACTAGGTGGGAGCAGTACTTC. Variable domain in full (rest from reference TRBV5-8 and TRBJ2-7): EAGVTQSPTHLIKTRGQQATLRCSPISGHTSVYWYQQALGLGLQFLLWYDEGEERNRGNFPPRFSGRQFPNYSSELNVNALELEDSALYLCASSLTRWEQYFGPGTRLTVT.

The chain carries TRBV7-2 and TRBJ2-3, with 10 bases aligning to TRBD2. Trimming took 1 base from V and 3 from J; bases not matched to a gene: 1. The CDR3 extends over 15 amino acids. Germline-derived CDR1 and CDR2 are SGHTA and FQGNSA. The CDR3 nucleotides are TGTGCCAGCAGCTTAGTTAGCGGGAGGACAGATACGCAGTATTTT. Its protein product is CASSLVSGRTDTQYF.

This chain links TRBV7-2 with TRBJ1-5; D gene unclear. Germline assignment: CDR1 SGHTA and CDR2 FQGNSA. Between the trimmed V and J ends, which lost 1 base and 5 bases, there was a span of 9 bases. The CDR3 runs 14 residues. This CDR3 reads CASSLDQAYQPQHF. CDR3 DNA sequence: TGTGCCAGCAGCTTAGATCAGGCCTATCAGCCCCAGCATTTT.

The V gene is TRBV5-4, the J gene TRBJ2-1; TRBD2 agrees at 9 bases. Per germline, CDR1 SGHNT and CDR2 YYREEE (reference sequence). Trimming took 4 bases from V and 7 from J; bases not matched to a gene: 9. The CDR3 sequence is 15 residues long. Written as DNA, the CDR3 is TGTGCCAGCAGCCCCGCGGGGGGGCGAGATAATGAGCAGTTCTTC. Translating gives CASSPAGGRDNEQFF. Looking up the rest from reference TRBV5-4 and TRBJ2-1 gives the full variable domain: ETGVTQSPTHLIKTRGQQVTLRCSSQSGHNTVSWYQQALGQGPQFIFQYYREEENGRGNFPPRFSGLQFPNYSSELNVNALELDDSALYLCASSPAGGRDNEQFFGPGTRLTVL.

V and J are TRBV28 and TRBJ1-2; no definite D call. Germline values: CDR1 MDHEN, CDR2 SYDVKM. The ends were cut back, 2 bases at V and 1 base at J, with 11 bases in the middle. The CDR3 has 15 residues. The CDR3 DNA sequence: TGTGCCAGCAGTTTACGCCGCACTTATAACTATGGCTACACCTTC. It codes for CASSLRRTYNYGYTF.

The V call is TRBV19, the J call TRBJ2-7; TRBD1 aligns across 11 bases. The V segment lost 5 bases and the J segment 3 bases; nucleotides outside the gene matches: 6. CDR1 is LNHDA, CDR2 SQIVND, per germline (reference sequence). The CDR3 consists of 15 residues. CDR3 sequence reads: CASSEPGQGGYEQYF. CDR3 DNA: TGTGCCAGTAGTGAACCGGGACAGGGGGGCTACGAGCAGTACTTC.

The chain couples TRBV5-5 to TRBJ1-1; weak D call: TRBD1 (5 bases). The CDR3 is 13 residues long. V was pared by 3 bases and J by 1 base, with 7 bases between. Per the germline V gene, CDR1 is SGHKS and CDR2 is YYEKEE (reference sequence). The CDR3 region has the DNA TGTGCCAGCAGCTACGACAGGAACACTGAAGCTTTCTTT. This encodes CASSYDRNTEAFF. Using reference TRBV5-5 and TRBJ1-1 for the parts outside the CDR3, the full variable domain is DAGVTQSPTHLIKTRGQQVTLRCSPISGHKSVSWYQQVLGQGPQFIFQYYEKEERGRGNFPDRFSARQFPNYSSELNVNALLLGDSALYLCASSYDRNTEAFFGQGTRLTVV.

This clone showed up just once. The V call is TRBV27, the J call TRBJ2-2; D unclear. CDR1 and CDR2 (germline): MNHEY, SMNVEV (reference sequence). The CDR3 contains 14 residues. V shed 8 bases and J shed 0 bases, with 10 bases lying between them. CDR3 region: CASLRLANTGELFF. CDR3 sequence (DNA): TGTGCCAGCCTACGTCTGGCGAACACCGGGGAGCTGTTTTTT.

This clone was detected once. The chain recombines TRBV4-2 with TRBJ2-5, with 10 bases that match TRBD2. The CDR3 length is 19 residues. J lost 3 bases, V lost 0 bases, and 13 bases had no gene match. Germline CDR1 and CDR2: LGHNA and YNFKEQ. The chain's CDR3 is CASSQDWLAGAENKETQYF. The DNA of the CDR3 is TGTGCCAGCAGCCAAGATTGGCTAGCGGGGGCCGAGAATAAAGAGACCCAGTACTTC.

This clone was found a few times. V is TRBV5-6 and J is TRBJ2-3; 9 bases fit TRBD1. CDR1 and CDR2 (germline): SGHDT, YYEEEE. CDR3 length: 16 amino acids. V lost 3 bases, J lost 3 bases, and 8 bases stayed unmatched. The CDR3 DNA reads TGTGCCAGCAGCTGGTGGCCGGGACAGGGTACAGATACGCAGTATTTT. Translation: CASSWWPGQGTDTQYF.

The chain is built from TRBV7-9 and TRBJ1-4; 9 nucleotides agree with TRBD1. The CDR3 has 15 residues. CDR1 and CDR2 from the germline V gene are SEHNR and FQNEAQ (reference sequence). V shed 5 bases, J shed 8 bases, and the junction held 9 bases outside the gene matches. The CDR3 DNA reads as TGTGCCAGCAGCCAGCCGGGACAGGGACCAGAAAAACTGTTTTTT. Translated: CASSQPGQGPEKLFF.

The V and J genes are TRBV2 and TRBJ1-3, with D hard to call. CDR3 length: 15 residues. The V end was cut by 3 bases, the J end by 0 bases, with 9 bases between. CDR1 and CDR2 from the germline V gene are SNHLY and FYNNEI. The CDR3 sequence is CASSDWAASGNTIYF. The CDR3 nucleotides are TGTGCCAGCAGTGACTGGGCTGCCTCTGGAAACACCATATATTTT.

This clone was counted only a few times. The rearrangement links TRBV19 to TRBJ1-2; maybe TRBD1 (6 bases). Per the germline V gene, CDR1 is LNHDA and CDR2 is SQIVND (reference sequence). The CDR3 is 15 residues long. Trimming left V 7 bases short and J 2 bases short, with 17 bases between. The CDR3 nucleotides are TGTGCCAGTACCCCAAACGGGGGACACAACTATGGCTACACCTTC. Its translation is CASTPNGGHNYGYTF.

V is TRBV2 and J is TRBJ2-2; TRBD1 is a possible D gene (5 bases). This CDR3 comprises 15 residues. V dropped 3 bases and J dropped 3 bases, with 11 bases sitting between them. The germline CDR1 and CDR2 sequences are SNHLY and FYNNEI. In DNA, the CDR3 is TGTGCCAGCAGTGAGTACAGGTCCGACACCGGGGAGCTGTTTTTT. It translates to CASSEYRSDTGELFF.